The entry below describes one T cell receptor beta chain. The target antigen is unknown. TCRdb keeps only in-frame clones here, not all; method: immunoSEQ multiplex PCR. The sample contains tens of thousands of clones, 85% to 90% of which appear only once. This sample is drawn from a study of OX40 agonist ivuxolimab in advanced cancers. At the level of the study: The study enrolled dose-escalation patients with hepatocellular carcinoma, melanoma, renal cell or head and neck cancer. General study points: Average numbers of expanded clones were greater in CD8+ T cells than in CD4+. The expanded peripheral T cells' antigen specificity was not determined.

In germline, CDR1 is SGHRS, CDR2 YFSETQ. Trimming shortened V by 0 bases and J by 8 bases, and 17 bases separated the two germline ends. The CDR3 runs 15 residues. The gene calls are TRBV5-1 and TRBJ1-1; TRBD1 is a possible D gene (5 bases). This TCR was recovered from an adult with an advanced solid tumor such as melanoma, head and neck, liver or kidney cancer. Sequenced here: CD4+ or CD8+ T cells sorted from blood, sampled in a trial of the OX40 agonist ivuxolimab. In nucleotides, the CDR3 is TGCGCCAGCAGCTTGGAAAGGGCAGGGACTGGAGAAGCTTTCTTT. This codes for CASSLERAGTGEAFF.